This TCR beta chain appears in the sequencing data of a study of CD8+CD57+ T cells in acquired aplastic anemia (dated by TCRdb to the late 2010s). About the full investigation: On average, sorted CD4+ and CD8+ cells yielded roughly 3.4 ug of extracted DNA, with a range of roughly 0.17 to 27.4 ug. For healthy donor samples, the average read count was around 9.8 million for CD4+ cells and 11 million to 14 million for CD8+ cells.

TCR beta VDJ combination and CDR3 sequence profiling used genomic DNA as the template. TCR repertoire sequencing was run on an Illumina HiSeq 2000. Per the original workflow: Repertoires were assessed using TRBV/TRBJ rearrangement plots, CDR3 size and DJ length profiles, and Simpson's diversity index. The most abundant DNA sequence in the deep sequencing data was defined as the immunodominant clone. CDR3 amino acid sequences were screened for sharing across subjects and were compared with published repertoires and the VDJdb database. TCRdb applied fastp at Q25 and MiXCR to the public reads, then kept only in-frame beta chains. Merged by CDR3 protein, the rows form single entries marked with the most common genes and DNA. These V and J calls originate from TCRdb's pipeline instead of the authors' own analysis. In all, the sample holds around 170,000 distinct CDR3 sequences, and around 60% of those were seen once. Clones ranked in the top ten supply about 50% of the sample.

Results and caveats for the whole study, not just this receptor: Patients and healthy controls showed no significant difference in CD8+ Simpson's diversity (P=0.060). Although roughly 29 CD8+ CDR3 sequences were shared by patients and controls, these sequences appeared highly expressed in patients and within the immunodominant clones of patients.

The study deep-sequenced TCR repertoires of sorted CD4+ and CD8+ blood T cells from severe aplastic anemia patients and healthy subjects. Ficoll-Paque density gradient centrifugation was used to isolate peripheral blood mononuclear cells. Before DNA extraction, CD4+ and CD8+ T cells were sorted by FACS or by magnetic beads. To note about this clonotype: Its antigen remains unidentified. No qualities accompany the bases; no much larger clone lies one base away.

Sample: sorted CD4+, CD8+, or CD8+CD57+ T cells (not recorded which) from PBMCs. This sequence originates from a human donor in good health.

The nucleotide sequence is given as TGTGCCAGCAGTGAAATCCCCAGGGCGGAGGGACCCCAGCATTTT. Translated, this is CASSEIPRAEGPQHF. The chain employs TRBV6-1 and TRBJ1-5, with TRBD1 tentatively as D gene (5 bases match). Including cysteine and phenylalanine, the CDR3 has 15 amino acids. This entry keeps only the CDR3 DNA: 45 bases, framed from base 1. V sheds 2 bases and J sheds 10 bases, leaving 18 bases between their ends. In the germline V gene, CDR1 corresponds to MNHNS and CDR2 to SASEGT.